This is a list of T cell receptor beta chains from one sample in a study of T cell repertoires in cytomegalovirus infection. In TCRdb, the reads were re-called with MiXCR into one record per CDR3 protein. The sample has about 130,000 distinct CDR3 sequences, more than 25% seen once. These receptors' antigens are unknown. The material was CD8+ T cells from cultured PBMCs, obtained from culture after CMV antigen stimulation. These receptors were obtained from a human donor in good health (CMV status not recorded). Some clones in this sample may be carry-over from other donors' samples. Both conserved end residues are part of each CDR3. The D gene is left open where the match is weak. The size field is filled for only some rows; it gives once, few, many or a size class.

many | TRBJ2-1 | - | TRBV6-1 | CASSQALASYNEQFF | TGTGCCAGCAGCCAAGCCCTAGCCTCCTACAATGAGCAGTTCTTC
- | TRBJ1-4 | TRBD1 | TRBV2 | CASSEANRGHPNEKLFF | TGTGCCAGCAGTGAAGCTAACAGGGGGCATCCTAATGAAAAACTGTTTTTT
medium-sized | TRBJ2-2 | - | TRBV7-2 | CASSLKLWGAFTGELFF | TGTGCCAGCAGCTTAAAGTTGTGGGGGGCGTTCACCGGGGAGCTGTTTTTT
- | TRBJ2-7 | - | TRBV12-3/TRBV12-4 | CASSLGLTYEQYF | TGTGCCAGCAGTTTAGGTCTCACCTACGAGCAGTACTTC
- | TRBJ2-1 | TRBD1 | TRBV7-6 | CASSLRQGGYNEQFF | TGTGCCAGCAGCCTGAGACAGGGGGGCTACAATGAGCAGTTCTTC
- | TRBJ2-1 | TRBD2 | TRBV27 | CGSGGQGDEQFF | TGTGGCAGCGGGGGCCAAGGGGATGAGCAGTTCTTC
few | TRBJ2-7 | - | TRBV7-6 | CASSPAPGADEQYF | TGTGCCAGCAGCCCGGCCCCGGGGGCGGACGAGCAGTACTTC
- | TRBJ2-1 | - | TRBV7-9 | CASCDAGNEQFF | TGTGCCAGCTGCGACGCTGGCAATGAGCAGTTCTTC
few | TRBJ2-2 | - | TRBV4-1 | CASSQVFDGVGTGELFF | TGCGCCAGCAGCCAAGTATTCGATGGGGTGGGCACCGGGGAGCTGTTTTTT
few | TRBJ2-7 | - | TRBV7-2 | CASSSDSPYEQYF | TGTGCCAGCAGCTCGGACAGCCCCTACGAGCAGTACTTC
few | TRBJ2-1 | TRBD2 | TRBV6-2/TRBV6-3 | CASSYSNEVAGSLFF | TGTGCCAGCAGTTACTCGAATGAAGTAGCGGGGAGCCTGTTCTTC
few | TRBJ2-1 | - | TRBV27 | CASSLGGGALNEQFF | TGTGCCAGCAGTTTAGGGGGGGGGGCTCTCAATGAGCAGTTCTTC
- | TRBJ2-3 | TRBD2 | TRBV4-1 | CASSQESKGTILTDTQYF | TGCGCCAGCAGCCAAGAGTCAAAGGGGACTATCCTCACAGATACGCAGTATTTT
few | TRBJ2-1 | - | TRBV3-1 | CASSLMAHNEQFF | TGTGCCAGCAGCCTCATGGCCCACAATGAGCAGTTCTTC
- | TRBJ2-3 | - | TRBV7-9 | CASSFLRESADTQYF | TGTGCCAGCAGCTTCCTCAGGGAATCTGCAGATACGCAGTATTTT
many | TRBJ1-1 | TRBD1 | TRBV7-2 | CASSLGTGDTEAFF | TGTGCCAGCAGCCTCGGGACAGGGGACACTGAAGCTTTCTTT
many | TRBJ2-7 | - | TRBV15 | CATSRDRTTIYEQYF | TGTGCCACCAGCAGAGATAGGACAACCATCTACGAGCAGTACTTC
many | TRBJ2-3 | - | TRBV4-1 | CASSQSSTDTQYF | TGCGCCAGCAGCCAGAGCAGCACAGATACGCAGTATTTT
- | TRBJ2-3 | TRBD2 | TRBV9 | CASSAEGGGSADTQYF | TGTGCCAGCAGCGCAGAAGGCGGGGGAAGCGCAGATACGCAGTATTTT
many | TRBJ2-1 | TRBD2 | TRBV5-1 | CASSTGLADHEQFF | TGCGCCAGCAGCACTGGACTAGCGGACCATGAGCAGTTCTTC
few | TRBJ2-7 | - | TRBV12-3/TRBV12-4 | CASSALGFTYEQYF | TGTGCCAGCAGCGCGCTAGGATTTACCTACGAGCAGTACTTC
- | TRBJ2-1 | - | TRBV19 | CASSKDVSRYNEQFF | TGTGCCAGTAGTAAGGACGTAAGTCGATACAATGAGCAGTTCTTC